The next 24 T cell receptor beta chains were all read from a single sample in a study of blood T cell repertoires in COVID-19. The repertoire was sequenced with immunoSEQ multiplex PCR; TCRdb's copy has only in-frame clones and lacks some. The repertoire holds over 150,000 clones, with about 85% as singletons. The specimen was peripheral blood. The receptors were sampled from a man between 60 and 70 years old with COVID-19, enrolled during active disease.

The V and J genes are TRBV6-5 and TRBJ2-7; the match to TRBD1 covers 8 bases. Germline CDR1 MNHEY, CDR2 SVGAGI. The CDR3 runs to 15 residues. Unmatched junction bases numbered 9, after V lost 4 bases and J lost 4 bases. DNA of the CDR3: TGTGCCAGCAGTTTTCCTACAGGGGGTAAATACGAGCAGTACTTC. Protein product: CASSFPTGGKYEQYF.

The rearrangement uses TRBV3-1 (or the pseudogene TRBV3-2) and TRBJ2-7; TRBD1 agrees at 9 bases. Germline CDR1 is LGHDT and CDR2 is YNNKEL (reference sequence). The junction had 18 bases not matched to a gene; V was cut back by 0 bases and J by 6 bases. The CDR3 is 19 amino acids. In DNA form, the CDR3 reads TGTGCCAGCAGCCAAGATTACGAGTTTACCGGGACAGGGAAAGCCGAGCAGTACTTC. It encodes CASSQDYEFTGTGKAEQYF.

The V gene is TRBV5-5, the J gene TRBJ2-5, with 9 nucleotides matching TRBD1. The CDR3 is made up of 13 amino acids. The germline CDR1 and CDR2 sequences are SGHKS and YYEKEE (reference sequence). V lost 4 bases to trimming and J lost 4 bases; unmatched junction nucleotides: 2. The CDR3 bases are TGTGCCAGCAGCCTGACAGGGGGAGAGACCCAGTACTTC. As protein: CASSLTGGETQYF.

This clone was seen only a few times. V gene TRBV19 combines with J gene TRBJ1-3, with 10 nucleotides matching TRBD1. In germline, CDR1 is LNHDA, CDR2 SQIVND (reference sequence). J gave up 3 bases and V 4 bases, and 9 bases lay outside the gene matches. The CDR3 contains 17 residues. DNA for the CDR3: TGTGCCAGTAGTACCGGGACAGGGGCTGTGCTTGGAAACACCATATATTTT. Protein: CASSTGTGAVLGNTIYF. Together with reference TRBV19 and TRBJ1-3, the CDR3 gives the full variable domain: DGGITQSPKYLFRKEGQNVTLSCEQNLNHDAMYWYRQDPGQGLRLIYYSQIVNDFQKGDIAEGYSVSREKKESFPLTVTSAQKNPTAFYLCASSTGTGAVLGNTIYFGEGSWLTVV.

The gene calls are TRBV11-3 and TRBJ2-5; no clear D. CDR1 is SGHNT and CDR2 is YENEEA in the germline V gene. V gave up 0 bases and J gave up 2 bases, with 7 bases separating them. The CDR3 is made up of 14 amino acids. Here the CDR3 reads CASSLDRVQETQYF. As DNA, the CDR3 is TGTGCCAGCAGCTTAGACCGGGTACAAGAGACCCAGTACTTC. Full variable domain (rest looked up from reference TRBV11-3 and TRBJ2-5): EAGVVQSPRYKIIEKKQPVAFWCNPISGHNTLYWYLQNLGQGPELLIRYENEEAVDDSQLPKDRFSAERLKGVDSTLKIQPAELGDSAVYLCASSLDRVQETQYFGPGTRLLVL.

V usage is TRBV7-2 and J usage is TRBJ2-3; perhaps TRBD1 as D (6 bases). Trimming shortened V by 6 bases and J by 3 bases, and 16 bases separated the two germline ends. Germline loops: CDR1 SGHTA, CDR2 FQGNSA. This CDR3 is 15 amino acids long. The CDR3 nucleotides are TGTGCCAGCAGTCCTAACAGGGCTGTAACAGATACGCAGTATTTT. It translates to CASSPNRAVTDTQYF.

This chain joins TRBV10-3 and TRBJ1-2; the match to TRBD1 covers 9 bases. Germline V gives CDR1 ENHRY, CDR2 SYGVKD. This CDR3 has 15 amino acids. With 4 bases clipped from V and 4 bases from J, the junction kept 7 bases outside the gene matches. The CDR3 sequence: CAISGGTGSFYGYTF. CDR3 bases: TGTGCCATCAGTGGCGGGACAGGGTCTTTCTATGGCTACACCTTC.

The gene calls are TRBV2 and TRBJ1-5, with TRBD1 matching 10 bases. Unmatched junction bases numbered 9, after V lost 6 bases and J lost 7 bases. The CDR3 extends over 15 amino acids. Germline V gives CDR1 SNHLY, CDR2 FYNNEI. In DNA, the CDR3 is TGTGCCAGCAGACATGGACCGGGACAGGGGCAGCCCCAGCATTTT. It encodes CASRHGPGQGQPQHF. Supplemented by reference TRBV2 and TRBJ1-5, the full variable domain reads EPEVTQTPSHQVTQMGQEVILRCVPISNHLYFYWYRQILGQKVEFLVSFYNNEISEKSEIFDDQFSVERPDGSNFTLKIRSTKLEDSAMYFCASRHGPGQGQPQHFGDGTRLSIL.

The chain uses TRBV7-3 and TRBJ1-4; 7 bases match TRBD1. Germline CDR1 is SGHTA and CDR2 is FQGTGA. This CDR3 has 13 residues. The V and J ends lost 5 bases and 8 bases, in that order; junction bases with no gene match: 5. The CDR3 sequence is CASSQQQGEKLFF. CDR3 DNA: TGTGCCAGCAGCCAACAACAGGGGGAAAAACTGTTTTTT.

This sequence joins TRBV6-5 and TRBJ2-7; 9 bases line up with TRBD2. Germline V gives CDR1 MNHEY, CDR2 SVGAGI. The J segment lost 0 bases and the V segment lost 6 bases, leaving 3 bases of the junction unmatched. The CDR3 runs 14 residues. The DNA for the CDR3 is TGTGCCAGCAGGCTAGCGGGAACCTCCTACGAGCAGTACTTC. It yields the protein CASRLAGTSYEQYF.

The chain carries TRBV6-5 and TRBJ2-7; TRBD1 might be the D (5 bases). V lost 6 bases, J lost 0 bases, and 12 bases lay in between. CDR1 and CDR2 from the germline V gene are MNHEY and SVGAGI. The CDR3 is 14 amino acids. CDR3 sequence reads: CASRGRLSSYEQYF. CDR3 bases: TGTGCCAGCAGGGGGCGGCTAAGCTCCTACGAGCAGTACTTC.

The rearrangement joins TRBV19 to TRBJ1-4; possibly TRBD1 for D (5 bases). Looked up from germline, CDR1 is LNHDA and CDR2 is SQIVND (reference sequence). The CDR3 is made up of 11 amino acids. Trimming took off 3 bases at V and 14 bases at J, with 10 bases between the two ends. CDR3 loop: CASSMRQQLFF. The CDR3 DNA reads TGTGCCAGTAGTATGAGACAGCAGCTGTTTTTT.

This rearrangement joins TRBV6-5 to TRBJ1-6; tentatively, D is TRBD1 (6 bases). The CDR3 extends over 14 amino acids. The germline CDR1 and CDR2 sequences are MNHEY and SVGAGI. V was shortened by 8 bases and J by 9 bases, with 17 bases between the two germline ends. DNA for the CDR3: TGTGCCAGCCTTTTCCCCCAACAGGGTTCACCCCTCCACTTT. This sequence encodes CASLFPQQGSPLHF.

The CDR3 DNA sequence: TGCAGCGTTGATGTAGACAGGGCCTTCTACAATGAGCAGTTCTTC. Translating gives CSVDVDRAFYNEQFF. The genes are TRBV29-1 and TRBJ2-1; 7 bases agree with TRBD1. Germline lookup yields CDR1 SQVTM and CDR2 ANQGSEA. Trimming at V came to 3 bases and at J to 3 bases, leaving 8 bases not matched to a gene. The CDR3 consists of 15 residues.

CDR3: CASSRTSGTYQETQYF. The CDR3 DNA sequence: TGTGCCAGCAGCAGGACTAGCGGAACGTACCAAGAGACCCAGTACTTC. The rearrangement uses TRBV3-1 (or the pseudogene TRBV3-2) and TRBJ2-5; TRBD2 matches 10 bases. Trimming cost V 5 bases and J 0 bases; bases outside gene matches: 6. Looked up from germline, CDR1 is LGHDT and CDR2 is YNNKEL (reference sequence). The length of the CDR3 is 16 residues.

The CDR3 region is CASSALNSGNTIYF. The CDR3 region has the DNA TGTGCCAGCAGCGCTCTTAACTCTGGAAACACCATATATTTT. V gene TRBV9 combines with J gene TRBJ1-3; D call uncertain. This CDR3 is 14 amino acids long. Trimming cost V 3 bases and J 0 bases, with 7 bases left between them. Germline values: CDR1 SGDLS, CDR2 YYNGEE. The full variable domain, completed using reference TRBV9 and TRBJ1-3, is DSGVTQTPKHLITATGQRVTLRCSPRSGDLSVYWYQQSLDQGLQFLIQYYNGEERAKGNILERFSAQQFPDLHSELNLSSLELGDSALYFCASSALNSGNTIYFGEGSWLTVV.

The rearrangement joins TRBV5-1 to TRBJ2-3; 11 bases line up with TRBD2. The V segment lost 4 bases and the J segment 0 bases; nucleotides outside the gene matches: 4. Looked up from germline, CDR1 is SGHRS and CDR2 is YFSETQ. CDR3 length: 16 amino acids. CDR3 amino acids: CASSQGLAESTDTQYF. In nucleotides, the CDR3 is TGCGCCAGCAGCCAGGGACTAGCGGAGAGCACAGATACGCAGTATTTT.

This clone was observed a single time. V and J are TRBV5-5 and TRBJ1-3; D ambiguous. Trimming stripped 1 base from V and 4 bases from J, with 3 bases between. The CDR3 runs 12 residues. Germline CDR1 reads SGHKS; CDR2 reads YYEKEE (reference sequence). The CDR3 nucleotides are TGTGCCAGCAGCTTGCTGGGAAACACCATATATTTT. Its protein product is CASSLLGNTIYF.

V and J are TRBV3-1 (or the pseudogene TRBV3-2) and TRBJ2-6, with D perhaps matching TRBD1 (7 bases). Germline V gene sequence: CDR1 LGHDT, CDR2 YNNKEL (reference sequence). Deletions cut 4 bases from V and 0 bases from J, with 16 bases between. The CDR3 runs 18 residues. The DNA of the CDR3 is TGTGCCAGCAGCCTAGAGACAGGGAGGCTCTCTGGGGCCAACGTCCTGACTTTC. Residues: CASSLETGRLSGANVLTF.

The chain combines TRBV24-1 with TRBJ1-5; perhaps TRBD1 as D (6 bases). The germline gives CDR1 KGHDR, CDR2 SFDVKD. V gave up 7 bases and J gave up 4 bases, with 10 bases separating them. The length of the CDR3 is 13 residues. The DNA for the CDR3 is TGTGCCACCAGGGACAGCGATAATCAGCCCCAGCATTTT. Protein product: CATRDSDNQPQHF.

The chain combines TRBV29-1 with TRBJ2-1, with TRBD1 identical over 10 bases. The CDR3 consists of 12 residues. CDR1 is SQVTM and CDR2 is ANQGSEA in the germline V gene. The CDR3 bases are TGCACCGCGGGACAGGGGTATGCTGAGCAGTTCTTC. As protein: CTAGQGYAEQFF.

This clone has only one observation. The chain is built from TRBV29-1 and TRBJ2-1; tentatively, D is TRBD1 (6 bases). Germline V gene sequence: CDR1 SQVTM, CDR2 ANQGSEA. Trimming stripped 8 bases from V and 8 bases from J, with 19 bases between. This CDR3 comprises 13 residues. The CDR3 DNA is TGCAGCTTGGAGCGCACAGGGTTCCATGAGCAGTTCTTC. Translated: CSLERTGFHEQFF.

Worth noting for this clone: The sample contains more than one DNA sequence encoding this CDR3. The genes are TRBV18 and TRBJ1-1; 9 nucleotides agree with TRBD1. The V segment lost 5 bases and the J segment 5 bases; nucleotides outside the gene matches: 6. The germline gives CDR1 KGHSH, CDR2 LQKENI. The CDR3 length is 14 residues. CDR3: CASSKQGARTEAFF. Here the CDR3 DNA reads TGTGCCAGCTCAAAACAGGGGGCGCGGACTGAAGCTTTCTTT.

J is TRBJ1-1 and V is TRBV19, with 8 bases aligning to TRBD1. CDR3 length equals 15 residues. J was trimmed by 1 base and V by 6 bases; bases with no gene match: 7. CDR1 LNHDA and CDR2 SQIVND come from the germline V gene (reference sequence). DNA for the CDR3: TGTGCCAGTAGCCCCTGGGGGACAGGGAACACTGAAGCTTTCTTT. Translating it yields CASSPWGTGNTEAFF.